The clone carrying this TCR beta chain was detected a few times. The antigen remains undetermined. This specimen belongs to a study of spatial heterogeneity in lung cancer. Study results and caveats: Counts of expanded intratumoral alpha and beta TCRs tracked tumor mutation counts.

Every individual TCR cDNA molecule carried its own unique molecular identifier, which allowed correction of PCR and sequencing errors. A single record per CDR3 protein comes from TCRdb applying MiXCR to the 5' RACE reads. This sample yields 4,800 or so distinct CDR3 sequences, of which around 12% are seen a single time; roughly 26% belongs to the top ten. As to time point: sample taken at primary tumor resection. Tumor, nontumor lung or frozen PBMC supplied whole RNA, sequenced without sorting. Trimming stripped 6 bases from V and 4 bases from J, with 12 bases between. Germline V gene data show CDR1 as LNHDA and CDR2 as SQIVND (reference sequence). The CDR3 has 13 residues.

The sequence came from a male donor with early-stage non-small cell lung cancer. The material was lung tumor tissue, obtained at surgery. The V gene is TRBV19, the J gene TRBJ1-2, with D maybe TRBD1 (5 bases). CDR3 nucleotides: TGTGCCAGTAGCAACACAGGATCCTATGGCTACACCTTC. This encodes CASSNTGSYGYTF.